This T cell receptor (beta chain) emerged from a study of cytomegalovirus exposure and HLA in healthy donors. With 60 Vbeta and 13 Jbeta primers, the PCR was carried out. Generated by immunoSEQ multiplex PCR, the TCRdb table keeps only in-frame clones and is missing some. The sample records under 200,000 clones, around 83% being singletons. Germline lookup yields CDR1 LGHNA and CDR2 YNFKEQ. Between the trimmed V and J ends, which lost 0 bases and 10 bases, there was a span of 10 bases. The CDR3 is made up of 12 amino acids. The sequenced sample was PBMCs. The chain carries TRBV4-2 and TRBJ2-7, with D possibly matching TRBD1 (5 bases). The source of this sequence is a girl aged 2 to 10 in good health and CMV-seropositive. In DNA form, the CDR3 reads TGTGCCAGCAGCCAAGATGACCAGGGCCAGTACTTC. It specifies CASSQDDQGQYF.